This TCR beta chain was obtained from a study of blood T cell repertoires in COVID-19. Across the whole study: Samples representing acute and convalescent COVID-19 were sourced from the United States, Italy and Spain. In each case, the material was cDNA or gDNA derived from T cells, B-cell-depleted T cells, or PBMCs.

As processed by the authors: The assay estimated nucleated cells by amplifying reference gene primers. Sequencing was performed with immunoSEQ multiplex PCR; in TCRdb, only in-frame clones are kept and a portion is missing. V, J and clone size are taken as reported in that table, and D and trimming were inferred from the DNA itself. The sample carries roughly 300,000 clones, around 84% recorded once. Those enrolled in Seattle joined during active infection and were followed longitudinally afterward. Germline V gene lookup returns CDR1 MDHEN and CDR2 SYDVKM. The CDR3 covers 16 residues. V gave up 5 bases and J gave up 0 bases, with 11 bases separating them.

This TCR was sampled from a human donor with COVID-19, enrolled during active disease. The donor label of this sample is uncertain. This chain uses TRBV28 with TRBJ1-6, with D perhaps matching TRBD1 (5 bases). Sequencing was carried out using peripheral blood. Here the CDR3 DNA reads TGTGCCAGCAGTCGCAGGGAAGTCTCCTATAATTCACCCCTCCACTTT. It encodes CASSRREVSYNSPLHF. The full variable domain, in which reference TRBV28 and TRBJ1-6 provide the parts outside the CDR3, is DVKVTQSSRYLVKRTGEKVFLECVQDMDHENMFWYRQDPGLGLRLIYFSYDVKMKEKGDIPEGYSVSREKKERFSLILESASTNQTSMYLCASSRREVSYNSPLHFGNGTRLTVT.